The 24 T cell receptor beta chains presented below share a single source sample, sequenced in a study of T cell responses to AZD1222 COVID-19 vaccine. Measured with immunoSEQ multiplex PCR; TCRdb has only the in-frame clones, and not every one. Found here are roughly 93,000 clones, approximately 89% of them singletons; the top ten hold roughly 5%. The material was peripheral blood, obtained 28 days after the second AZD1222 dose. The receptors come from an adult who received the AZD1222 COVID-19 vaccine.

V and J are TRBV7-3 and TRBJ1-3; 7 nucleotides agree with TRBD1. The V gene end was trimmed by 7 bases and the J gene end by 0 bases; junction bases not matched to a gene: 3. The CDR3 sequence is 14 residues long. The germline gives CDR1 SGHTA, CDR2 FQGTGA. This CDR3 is CASTTGDSGNTIYF. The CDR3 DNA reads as TGTGCCAGCACAACAGGGGACTCTGGAAACACCATATATTTT.

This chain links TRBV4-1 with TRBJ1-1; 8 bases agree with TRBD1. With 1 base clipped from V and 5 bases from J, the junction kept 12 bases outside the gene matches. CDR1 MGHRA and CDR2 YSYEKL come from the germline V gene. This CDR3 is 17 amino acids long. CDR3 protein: CASSQGRSDRGRTEAFF. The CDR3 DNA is TGCGCCAGCAGCCAAGGACGCTCTGACAGGGGTAGGACTGAAGCTTTCTTT.

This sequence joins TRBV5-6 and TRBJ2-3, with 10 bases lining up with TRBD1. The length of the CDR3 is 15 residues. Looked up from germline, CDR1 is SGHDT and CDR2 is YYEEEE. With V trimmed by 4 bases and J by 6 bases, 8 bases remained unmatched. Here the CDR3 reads CASSPGDRGFDTQYF. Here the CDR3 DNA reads TGTGCCAGCAGCCCCGGGGACAGGGGATTCGATACGCAGTATTTT.

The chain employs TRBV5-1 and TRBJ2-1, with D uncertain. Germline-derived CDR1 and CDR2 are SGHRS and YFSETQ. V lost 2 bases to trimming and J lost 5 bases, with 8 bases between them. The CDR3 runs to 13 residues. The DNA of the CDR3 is TGCGCCAGCAGCTTTGGCGTGGACAATGAGCAGTTCTTC. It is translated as CASSFGVDNEQFF.

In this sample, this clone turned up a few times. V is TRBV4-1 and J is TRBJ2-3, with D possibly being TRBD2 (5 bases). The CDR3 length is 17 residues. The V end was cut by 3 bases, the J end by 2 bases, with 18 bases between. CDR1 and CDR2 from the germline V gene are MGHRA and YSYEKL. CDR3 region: CASSHLPERKNTDTQYF. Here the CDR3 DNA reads TGCGCCAGCAGCCACCTACCCGAGCGGAAGAACACAGATACGCAGTATTTT.

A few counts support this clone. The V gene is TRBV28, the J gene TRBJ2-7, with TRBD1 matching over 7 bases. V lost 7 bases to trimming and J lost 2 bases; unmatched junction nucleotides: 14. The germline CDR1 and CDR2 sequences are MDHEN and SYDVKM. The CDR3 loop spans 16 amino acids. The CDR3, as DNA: TGTGCCAGCATCAAAATCCGGGACAGTGGGGCCTACGAGCAGTACTTC. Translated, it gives CASIKIRDSGAYEQYF.

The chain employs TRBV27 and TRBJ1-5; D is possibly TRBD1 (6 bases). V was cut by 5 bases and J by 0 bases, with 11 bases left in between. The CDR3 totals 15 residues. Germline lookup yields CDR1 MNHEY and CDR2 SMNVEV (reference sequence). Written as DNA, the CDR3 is TGTGCCAGCAGTCGTGACAGGAGTAGCAATCAGCCCCAGCATTTT. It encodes CASSRDRSSNQPQHF.

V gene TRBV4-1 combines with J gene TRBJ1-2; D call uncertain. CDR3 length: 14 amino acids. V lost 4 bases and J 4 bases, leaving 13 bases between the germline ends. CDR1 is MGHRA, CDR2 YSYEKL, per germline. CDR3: CASSPPSSAYGYTF. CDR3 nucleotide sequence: TGCGCCAGCAGCCCGCCCAGCTCTGCCTATGGCTACACCTTC.

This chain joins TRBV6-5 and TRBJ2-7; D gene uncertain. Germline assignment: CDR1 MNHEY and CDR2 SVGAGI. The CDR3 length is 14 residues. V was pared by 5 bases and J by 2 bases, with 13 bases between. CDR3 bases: TGTGCCAGCAGTATGGACCGGAAGGCCTACGAGCAGTACTTC. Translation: CASSMDRKAYEQYF.

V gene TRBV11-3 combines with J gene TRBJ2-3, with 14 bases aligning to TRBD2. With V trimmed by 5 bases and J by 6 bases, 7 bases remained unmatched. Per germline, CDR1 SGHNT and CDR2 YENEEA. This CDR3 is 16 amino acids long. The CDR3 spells CASSLRGTSGGDTQYF. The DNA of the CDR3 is TGTGCCAGCAGCCTAAGGGGGACTAGCGGGGGCGATACGCAGTATTTT. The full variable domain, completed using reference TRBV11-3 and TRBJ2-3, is EAGVVQSPRYKIIEKKQPVAFWCNPISGHNTLYWYLQNLGQGPELLIRYENEEAVDDSQLPKDRFSAERLKGVDSTLKIQPAELGDSAVYLCASSLRGTSGGDTQYFGPGTRLTVL.

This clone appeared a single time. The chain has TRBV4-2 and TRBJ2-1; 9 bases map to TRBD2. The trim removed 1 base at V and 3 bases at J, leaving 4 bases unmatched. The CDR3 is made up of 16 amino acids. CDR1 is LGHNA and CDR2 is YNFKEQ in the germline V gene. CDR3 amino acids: CASSQGTSGLYNEQFF. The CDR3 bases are TGTGCCAGCAGCCAAGGCACTAGCGGGCTCTACAATGAGCAGTTCTTC.

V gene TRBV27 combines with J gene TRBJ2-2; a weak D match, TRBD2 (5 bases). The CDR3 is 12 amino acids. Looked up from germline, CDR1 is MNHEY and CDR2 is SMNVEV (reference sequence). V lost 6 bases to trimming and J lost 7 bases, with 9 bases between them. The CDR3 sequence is CASRLTSGELFF. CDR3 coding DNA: TGTGCCAGCAGACTCACTAGCGGGGAGCTGTTTTTT.

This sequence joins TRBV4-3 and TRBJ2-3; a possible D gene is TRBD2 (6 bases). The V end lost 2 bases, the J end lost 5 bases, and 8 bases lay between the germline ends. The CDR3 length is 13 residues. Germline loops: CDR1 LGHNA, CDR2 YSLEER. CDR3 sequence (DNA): TGCGCCAGCAGCCAACAGGAGGGAGATACGCAGTATTTT. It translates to CASSQQEGDTQYF.

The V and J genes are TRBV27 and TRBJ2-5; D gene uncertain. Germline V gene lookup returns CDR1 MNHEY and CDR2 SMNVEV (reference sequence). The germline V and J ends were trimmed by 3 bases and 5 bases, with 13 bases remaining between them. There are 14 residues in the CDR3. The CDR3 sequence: CASSFVGLGETQYF. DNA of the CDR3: TGTGCCAGCAGTTTTGTGGGGTTGGGGGAGACCCAGTACTTC.

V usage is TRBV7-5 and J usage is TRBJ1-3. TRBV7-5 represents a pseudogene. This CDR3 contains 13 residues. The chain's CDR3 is CARSDDSGNTIYF. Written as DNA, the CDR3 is TGTGCCAGATCGGACGACTCTGGAAACACCATATATTTT.

Here the CDR3 reads CASSDIGGSSTDTQYF. The DNA for the CDR3 is TGTGCCAGCAGTGACATCGGGGGTTCTAGCACAGATACGCAGTATTTT. The chain has TRBV6-1 and TRBJ2-3, with D tentatively TRBD2 (6 bases). This CDR3 has 16 amino acids. Germline-derived CDR1 and CDR2 are MNHNS and SASEGT. The ends were cut back, 3 bases at V and 0 bases at J, with 13 bases in the middle.

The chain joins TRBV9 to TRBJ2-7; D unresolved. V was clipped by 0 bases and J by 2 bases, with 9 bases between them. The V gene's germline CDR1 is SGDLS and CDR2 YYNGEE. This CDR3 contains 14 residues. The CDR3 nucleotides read TGTGCCAGCAGCGTAGGGTTTGGCCCCTACGAGCAGTACTTC. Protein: CASSVGFGPYEQYF.

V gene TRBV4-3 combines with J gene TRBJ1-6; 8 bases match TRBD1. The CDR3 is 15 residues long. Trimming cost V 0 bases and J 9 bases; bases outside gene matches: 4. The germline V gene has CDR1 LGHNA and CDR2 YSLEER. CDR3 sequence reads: CASSQEGTGSSPLHF. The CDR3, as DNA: TGCGCCAGCAGCCAAGAGGGGACAGGTAGTTCACCCCTCCACTTT.

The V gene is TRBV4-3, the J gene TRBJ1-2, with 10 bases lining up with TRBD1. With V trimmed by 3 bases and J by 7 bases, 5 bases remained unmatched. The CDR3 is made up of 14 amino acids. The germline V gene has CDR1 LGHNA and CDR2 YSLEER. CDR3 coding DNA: TGCGCCAGCAGCCACGGGACAGGGGCAGGTGGCTACACCTTC. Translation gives CASSHGTGAGGYTF.

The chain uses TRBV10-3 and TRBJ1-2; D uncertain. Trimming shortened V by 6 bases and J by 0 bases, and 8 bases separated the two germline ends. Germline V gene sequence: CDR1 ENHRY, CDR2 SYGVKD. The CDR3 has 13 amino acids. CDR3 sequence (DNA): TGTGCCATCAGCCCGGGGACTAACTATGGCTACACCTTC. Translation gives CAISPGTNYGYTF.

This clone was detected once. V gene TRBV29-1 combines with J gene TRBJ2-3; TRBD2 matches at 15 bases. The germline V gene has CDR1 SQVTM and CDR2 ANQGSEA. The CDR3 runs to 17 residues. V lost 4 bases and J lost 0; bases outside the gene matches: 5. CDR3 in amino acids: CSVAGTSGGTSTDTQYF. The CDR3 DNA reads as TGCAGCGTTGCCGGGACTAGCGGGGGGACTAGCACAGATACGCAGTATTTT.

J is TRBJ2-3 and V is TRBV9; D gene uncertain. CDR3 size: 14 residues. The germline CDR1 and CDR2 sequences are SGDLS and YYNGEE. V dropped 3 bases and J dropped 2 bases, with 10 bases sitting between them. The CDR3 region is CASSGGIITDTQYF. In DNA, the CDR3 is TGTGCCAGCAGCGGGGGTATCATCACAGATACGCAGTATTTT.

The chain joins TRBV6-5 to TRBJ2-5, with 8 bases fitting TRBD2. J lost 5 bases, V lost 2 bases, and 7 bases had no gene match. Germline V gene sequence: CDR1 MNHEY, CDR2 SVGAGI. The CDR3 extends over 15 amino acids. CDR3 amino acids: CASSYRGSGAETQYF. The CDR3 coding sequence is TGTGCCAGCAGTTACCGAGGTAGCGGGGCGGAGACCCAGTACTTC.

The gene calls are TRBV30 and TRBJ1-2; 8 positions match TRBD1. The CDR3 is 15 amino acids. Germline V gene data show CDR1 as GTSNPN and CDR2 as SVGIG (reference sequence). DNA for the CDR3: TGTGCTCAAATTGACCGGAGTCAGGGGGCGCGTGGCTACACCTTC. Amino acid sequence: CAQIDRSQGARGYTF.